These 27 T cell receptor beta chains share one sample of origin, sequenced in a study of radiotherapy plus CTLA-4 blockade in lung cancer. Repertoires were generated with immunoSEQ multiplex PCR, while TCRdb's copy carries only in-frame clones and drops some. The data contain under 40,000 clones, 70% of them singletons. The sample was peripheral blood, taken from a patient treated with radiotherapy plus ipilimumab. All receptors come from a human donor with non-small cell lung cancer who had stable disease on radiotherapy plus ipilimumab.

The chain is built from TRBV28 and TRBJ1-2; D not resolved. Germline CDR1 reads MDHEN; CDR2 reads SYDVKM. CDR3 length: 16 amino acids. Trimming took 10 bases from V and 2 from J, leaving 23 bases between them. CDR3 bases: TGTGCCACAAAAGGGAGCAATCCACCGGGGAACTATGGCTACACCTTC. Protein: CATKGSNPPGNYGYTF.

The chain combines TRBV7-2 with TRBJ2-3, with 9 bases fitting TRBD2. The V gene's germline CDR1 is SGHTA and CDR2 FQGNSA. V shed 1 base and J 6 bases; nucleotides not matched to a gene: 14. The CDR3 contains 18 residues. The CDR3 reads CASSLVRVAGGPGDTQYF. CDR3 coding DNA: TGTGCCAGCAGCTTAGTCCGTGTGGCGGGAGGGCCGGGGGATACGCAGTATTTT.

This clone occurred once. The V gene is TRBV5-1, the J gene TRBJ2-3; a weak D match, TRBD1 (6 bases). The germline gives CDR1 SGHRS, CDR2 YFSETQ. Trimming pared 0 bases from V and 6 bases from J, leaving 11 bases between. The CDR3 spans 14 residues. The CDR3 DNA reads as TGCGCCAGCAGCTTGGGGCAGGGGTTGGATACGCAGTATTTT. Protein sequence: CASSLGQGLDTQYF.

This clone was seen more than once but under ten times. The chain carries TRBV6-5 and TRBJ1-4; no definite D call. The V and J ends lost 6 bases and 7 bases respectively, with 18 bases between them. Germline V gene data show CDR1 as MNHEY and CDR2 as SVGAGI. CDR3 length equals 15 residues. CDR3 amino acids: CASSRYRGGGEKLFF. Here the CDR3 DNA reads TGTGCCAGCAGCCGGTACCGGGGAGGAGGTGAAAAACTGTTTTTT.

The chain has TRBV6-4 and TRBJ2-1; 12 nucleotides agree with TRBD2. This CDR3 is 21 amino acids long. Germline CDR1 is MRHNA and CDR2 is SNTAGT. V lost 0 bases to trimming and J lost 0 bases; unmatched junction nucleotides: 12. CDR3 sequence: CASSDSGTGLAGGSSYNEQFF. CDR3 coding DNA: TGTGCCAGCAGTGACTCGGGGACGGGGCTAGCGGGAGGGAGCTCCTACAATGAGCAGTTCTTC.

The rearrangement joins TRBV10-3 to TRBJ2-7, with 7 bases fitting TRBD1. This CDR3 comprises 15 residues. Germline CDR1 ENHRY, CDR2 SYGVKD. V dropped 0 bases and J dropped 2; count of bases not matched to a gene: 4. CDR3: CAISESVQGAYEQYF. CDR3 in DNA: TGTGCCATCAGTGAGTCGGTGCAGGGGGCCTACGAGCAGTACTTC.

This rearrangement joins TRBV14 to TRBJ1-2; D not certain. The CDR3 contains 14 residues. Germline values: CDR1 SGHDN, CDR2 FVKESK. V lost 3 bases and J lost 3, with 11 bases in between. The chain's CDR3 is CASSQGRRDYGYTF. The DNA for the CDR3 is TGTGCCAGCAGCCAGGGCAGGAGGGACTATGGCTACACCTTC.

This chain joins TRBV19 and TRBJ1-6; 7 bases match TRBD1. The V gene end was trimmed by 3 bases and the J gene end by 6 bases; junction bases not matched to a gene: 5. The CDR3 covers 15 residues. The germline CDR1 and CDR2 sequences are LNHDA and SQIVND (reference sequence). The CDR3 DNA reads TGTGCCAGTAGTATGAACGGACAGGCTAATTCACCCCTCCACTTT. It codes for CASSMNGQANSPLHF.

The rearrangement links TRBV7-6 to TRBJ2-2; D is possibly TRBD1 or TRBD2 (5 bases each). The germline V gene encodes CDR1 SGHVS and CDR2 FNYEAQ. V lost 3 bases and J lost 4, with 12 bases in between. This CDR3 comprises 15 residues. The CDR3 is CASSLGTFATGELFF. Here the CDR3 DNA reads TGTGCCAGCAGCTTGGGGACCTTTGCCACCGGGGAGCTGTTTTTT.

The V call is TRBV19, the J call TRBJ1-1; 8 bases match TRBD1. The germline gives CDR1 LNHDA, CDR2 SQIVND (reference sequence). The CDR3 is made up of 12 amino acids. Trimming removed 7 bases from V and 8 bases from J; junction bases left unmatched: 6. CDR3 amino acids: CASTLRTGEAFF. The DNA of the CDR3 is TGTGCCAGTACGCTTCGGACAGGGGAAGCTTTCTTT. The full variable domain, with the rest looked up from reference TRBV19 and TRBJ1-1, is DGGITQSPKYLFRKEGQNVTLSCEQNLNHDAMYWYRQDPGQGLRLIYYSQIVNDFQKGDIAEGYSVSREKKESFPLTVTSAQKNPTAFYLCASTLRTGEAFFGQGTRLTVV.

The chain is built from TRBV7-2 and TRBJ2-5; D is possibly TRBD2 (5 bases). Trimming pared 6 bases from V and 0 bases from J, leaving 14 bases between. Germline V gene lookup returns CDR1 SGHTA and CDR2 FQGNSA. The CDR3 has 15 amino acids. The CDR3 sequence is CASSSAGRDQETQYF. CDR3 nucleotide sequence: TGTGCCAGCAGTTCTGCGGGCCGGGACCAAGAGACCCAGTACTTC.

The CDR3 bases are TGCGCCAGCATCGCAACGAACACCGGGGAGCTGTTTTTT. Translating it yields CASIATNTGELFF. The chain has TRBV5-1 and TRBJ2-2; no definite D call. The CDR3 length is 13 residues. V was trimmed by 6 bases and J by 0 bases, leaving 6 bases between them. Germline CDR1 SGHRS, CDR2 YFSETQ. The variable domain in full, completed from reference TRBV5-1 and TRBJ2-2, reads KAGVTQTPRYLIKTRGQQVTLSCSPISGHRSVSWYQQTPGQGLQFLFEYFSETQRNKGNFPGRFSGRQFSNSRSEMNVSTLELGDSALYLCASIATNTGELFFGEGSRLTVL.

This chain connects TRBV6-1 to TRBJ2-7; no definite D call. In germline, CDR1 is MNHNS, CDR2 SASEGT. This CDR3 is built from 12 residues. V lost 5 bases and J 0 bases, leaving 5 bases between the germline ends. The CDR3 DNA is TGTGCCAGCAGTTTAAGCTCCTACGAGCAGTACTTC. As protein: CASSLSSYEQYF.

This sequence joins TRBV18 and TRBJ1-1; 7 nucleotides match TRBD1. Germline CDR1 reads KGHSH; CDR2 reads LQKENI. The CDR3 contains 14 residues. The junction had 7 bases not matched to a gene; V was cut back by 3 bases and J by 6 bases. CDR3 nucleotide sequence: TGTGCCAGCTCACCCCAGCGACAGGGTTCTGAAGCTTTCTTT. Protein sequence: CASSPQRQGSEAFF.

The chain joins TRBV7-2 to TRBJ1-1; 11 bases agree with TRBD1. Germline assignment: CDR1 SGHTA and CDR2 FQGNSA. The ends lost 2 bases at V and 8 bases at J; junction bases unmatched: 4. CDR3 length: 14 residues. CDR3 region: CASSLRRTGGEAFF. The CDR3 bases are TGTGCCAGCAGCTTAAGGAGGACAGGGGGCGAAGCTTTCTTT.

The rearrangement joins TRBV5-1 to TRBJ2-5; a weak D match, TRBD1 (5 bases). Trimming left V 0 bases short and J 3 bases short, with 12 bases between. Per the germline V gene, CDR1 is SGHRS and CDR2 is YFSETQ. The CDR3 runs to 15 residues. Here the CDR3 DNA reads TGCGCCAGCAGCTTGGGTGGACAATTAAAAGAGACCCAGTACTTC. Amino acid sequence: CASSLGGQLKETQYF.

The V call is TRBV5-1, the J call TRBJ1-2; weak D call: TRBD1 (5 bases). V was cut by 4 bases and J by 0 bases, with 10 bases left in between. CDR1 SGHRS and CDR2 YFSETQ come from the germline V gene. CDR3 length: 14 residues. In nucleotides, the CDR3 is TGCGCCAGCAGCGAGCAGACAGCTAACTATGGCTACACCTTC. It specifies CASSEQTANYGYTF.

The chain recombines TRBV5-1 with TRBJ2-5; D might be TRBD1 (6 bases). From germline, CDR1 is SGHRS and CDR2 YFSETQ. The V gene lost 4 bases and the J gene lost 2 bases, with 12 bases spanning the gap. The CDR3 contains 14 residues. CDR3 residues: CASSRGQIQETQYF. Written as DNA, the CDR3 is TGCGCCAGCAGCCGAGGACAGATACAAGAGACCCAGTACTTC.

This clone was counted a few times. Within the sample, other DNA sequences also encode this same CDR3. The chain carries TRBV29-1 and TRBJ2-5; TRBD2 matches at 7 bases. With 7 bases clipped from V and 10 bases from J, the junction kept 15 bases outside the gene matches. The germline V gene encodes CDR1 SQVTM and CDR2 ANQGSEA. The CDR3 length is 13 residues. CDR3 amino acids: CSGLTSAPRFQYF. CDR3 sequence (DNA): TGCAGCGGATTAACTAGCGCCCCTCGGTTCCAGTACTTC. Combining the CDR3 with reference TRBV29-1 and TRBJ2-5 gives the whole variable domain SAVISQKPSRDICQRGTSLTIQCQVDSQVTMMFWYRQQPGQSLTLIATANQGSEATYESGFVIDKFPISRPNLTFSTLTVSNMSPEDSSIYLCSGLTSAPRFQYFGPGTRLLVL.

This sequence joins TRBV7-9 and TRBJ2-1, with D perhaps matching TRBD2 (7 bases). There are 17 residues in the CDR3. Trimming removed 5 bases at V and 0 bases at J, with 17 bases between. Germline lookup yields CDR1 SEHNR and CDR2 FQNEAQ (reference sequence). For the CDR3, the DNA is TGTGCCAGCAGCAAACAGGGACTAACTAGCTCCTACAATGAGCAGTTCTTC. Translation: CASSKQGLTSSYNEQFF.

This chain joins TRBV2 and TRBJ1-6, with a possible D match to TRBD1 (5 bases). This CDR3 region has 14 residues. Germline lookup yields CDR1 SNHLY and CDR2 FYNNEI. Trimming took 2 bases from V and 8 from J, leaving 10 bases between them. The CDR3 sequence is CASSEQGVHSPLHF. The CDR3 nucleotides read TGTGCCAGCAGTGAACAGGGTGTGCATTCACCCCTCCACTTT. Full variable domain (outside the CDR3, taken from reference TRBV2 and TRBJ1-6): EPEVTQTPSHQVTQMGQEVILRCVPISNHLYFYWYRQILGQKVEFLVSFYNNEISEKSEIFDDQFSVERPDGSNFTLKIRSTKLEDSAMYFCASSEQGVHSPLHFGNGTRLTVT.

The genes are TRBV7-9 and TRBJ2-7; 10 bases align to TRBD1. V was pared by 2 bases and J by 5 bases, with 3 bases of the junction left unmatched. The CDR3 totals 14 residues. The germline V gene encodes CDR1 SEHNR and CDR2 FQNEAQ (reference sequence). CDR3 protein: CASSLPGQGNEQYF. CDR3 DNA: TGTGCCAGCAGCTTACCGGGACAGGGGAACGAGCAGTACTTC.

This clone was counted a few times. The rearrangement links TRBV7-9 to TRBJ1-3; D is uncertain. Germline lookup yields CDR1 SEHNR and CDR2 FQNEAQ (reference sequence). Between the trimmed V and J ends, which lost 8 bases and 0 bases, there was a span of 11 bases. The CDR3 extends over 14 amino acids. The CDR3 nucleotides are TGTGCCAGCCCCCAGTATACCTCTGGAAACACCATATATTTT. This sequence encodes CASPQYTSGNTIYF.

CDR3 sequence (DNA): TGTGCCAGTTCCAAGGGGGTCCCGTTCTACAATGAGCAGTTCTTC. Residues: CASSKGVPFYNEQFF. V and J are TRBV19 and TRBJ2-1, with D possibly TRBD1 on 6 matching bases. V lost 8 bases and J lost 3, with 17 bases in between. The CDR3 runs to 15 residues. CDR1 and CDR2 from the germline V gene are LNHDA and SQIVND (reference sequence).

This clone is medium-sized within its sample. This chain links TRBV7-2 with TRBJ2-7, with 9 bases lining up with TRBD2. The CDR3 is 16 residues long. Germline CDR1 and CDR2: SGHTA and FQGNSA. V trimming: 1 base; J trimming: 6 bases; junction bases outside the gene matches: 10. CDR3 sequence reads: CASSLVGASGKSEQYF. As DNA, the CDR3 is TGTGCCAGCAGCTTAGTGGGGGCTAGCGGGAAAAGCGAGCAGTACTTC. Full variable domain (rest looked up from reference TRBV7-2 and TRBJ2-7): GAGVSQSPSNKVTEKGKDVELRCDPISGHTALYWYRQSLGQGLEFLIYFQGNSAPDKSGLPSDRFSAERTGGSVSTLTIQRTQQEDSAVYLCASSLVGASGKSEQYFGPGTRLTVT.

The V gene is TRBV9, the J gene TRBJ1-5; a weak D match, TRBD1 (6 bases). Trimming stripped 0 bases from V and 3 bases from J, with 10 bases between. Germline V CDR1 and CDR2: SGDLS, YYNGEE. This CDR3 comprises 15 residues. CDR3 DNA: TGTGCCAGCAGCGTAGGAGGGGGGGCCAATCAGCCCCAGCATTTT. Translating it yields CASSVGGGANQPQHF.

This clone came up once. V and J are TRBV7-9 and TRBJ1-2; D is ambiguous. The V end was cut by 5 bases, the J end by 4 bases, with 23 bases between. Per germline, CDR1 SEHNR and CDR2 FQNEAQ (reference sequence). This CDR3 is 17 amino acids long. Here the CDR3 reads CASSPLPVGVTVYGYTF. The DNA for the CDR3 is TGTGCCAGCAGCCCCCTCCCCGTCGGGGTAACGGTCTATGGCTACACCTTC.